These 8 T cell receptor beta chains came from one sample sequenced in a study of graft-versus-host responses after intestinal transplantation (dated by TCRdb to the early 2020s). The sample's time point, from its label and the paper: cells obtained before transplantation from donor or recipient. The library was made by the immunoSEQ multiplex PCR assay. TCRdb took this table from immuneACCESS and kept in-frame rearrangements with V and J called. Such tables lack part of the clones; where checked against another copy, unresolved V genes explain under half of the gap, and the rest is unexplained. The sample table holds 80,000 to 95,000 clones, of which 90% to 95% were seen once. In total, the top ten clones hold approximately 6% of the sample. These receptors' antigens are unknown. Sequencing used unstimulated CD8+ T cells sorted from spleen or lymph node cells, obtained before intestinal transplant. The receptors derive from a human donor who received an intestinal transplant.

The chain joins TRBV19 to TRBJ2-1, with D perhaps matching TRBD2 (6 bases). Germline V lookup: CDR1 LNHDA, CDR2 SQIVND (reference sequence). The CDR3 runs to 13 residues. Trimming removed 1 base at V and 5 bases at J, with 6 bases between. DNA for the CDR3: TGTGCCAGTAGTATAGCGGGAGACAATGAGCAGTTCTTC. It yields the protein CASSIAGDNEQFF.

The chain combines TRBV27 with TRBJ1-2; D unresolved. Per germline, CDR1 MNHEY and CDR2 SMNVEV (reference sequence). There are 12 residues in the CDR3. With 8 bases removed from V and 7 bases from J, the gap between germline ends came to 14 bases. In nucleotides, the CDR3 is TGTGCCAGCTCTCCGGGTAGTGGTGGCTACACCTTC. Translated, it gives CASSPGSGGYTF.

This clone was counted once. The CDR3 coding sequence is TGTGCCAGCAGTGATTGGACGGGAGCTACAGATACGCAGTATTTT. Its protein product is CASSDWTGATDTQYF. This chain links TRBV2 with TRBJ2-3; D might be TRBD2 (6 bases). V was cut by 3 bases and J by 3 bases, with 13 bases left in between. The germline V gene has CDR1 SNHLY and CDR2 FYNNEI. This CDR3 has 15 residues.

V is TRBV10-2 and J is TRBJ2-5; D not certain. The CDR3 runs to 12 residues. The V end lost 2 bases, the J end lost 5 bases, and 6 bases lay between the germline ends. Germline V gene data show CDR1 as WSHSY and CDR2 as SAAADI. DNA for the CDR3: TGCGCCAGCAGTGAGCCCCGTGAGACCCAGTACTTC. Translated, it gives CASSEPRETQYF.

This chain connects TRBV15 to TRBJ2-1; D ambiguous. CDR3 length: 14 amino acids. V lost 3 bases, J lost 6 bases, and 12 bases lay in between. Germline V lookup: CDR1 LNHNV, CDR2 YYDKDF (reference sequence). The CDR3 protein is CATSSQAAGNEQFF. The CDR3, as DNA: TGTGCCACCAGCAGCCAAGCTGCAGGCAATGAGCAGTTCTTC.

The chain uses TRBV6-5 and TRBJ2-4, with no clear D. CDR3 size: 13 residues. V dropped 5 bases and J dropped 8 bases, with 13 bases sitting between them. Germline CDR1 MNHEY, CDR2 SVGAGI. CDR3 in amino acids: CASSMIASDIQYF. For the CDR3, the DNA is TGTGCCAGCAGTATGATAGCCAGCGACATTCAGTACTTC.

This CDR3 reads CASSVTQGGTREQFF. Here the CDR3 DNA reads TGTGCCAGCAGTGTGACCCAGGGCGGAACACGTGAGCAGTTCTTC. V gene TRBV2 combines with J gene TRBJ2-1, with TRBD1 as a possible D gene (5 bases). Trimming stripped 4 bases from V and 9 bases from J, with 19 bases between. CDR1 is SNHLY and CDR2 is FYNNEI in the germline V gene. CDR3 length: 15 amino acids.

The genes are TRBV5-6 and TRBJ2-7; 7 bases line up with TRBD1. Germline loops: CDR1 SGHDT, CDR2 YYEEEE. The J segment lost 3 bases and the V segment lost 2 bases, leaving 5 bases of the junction unmatched. The length of the CDR3 is 14 residues. CDR3 DNA: TGTGCCAGCAGCTTCGGGACAGCCCGCTACGAGCAGTACTTC. It is translated as CASSFGTARYEQYF.